The T cell receptor (beta chain) described here comes from a study of chemoradiotherapy in HPV16-positive cancers. Across the study: Two HPV16-positive patients' cells yielded candidate HPV-specific clones and common motifs. Study results and limitations: The functional HPV-specific definition rests on just two HPV16-positive patients. Non-HPV-specific T cells did not expand in tumors during treatment, whereas candidate HPV-specific clones and E7-related motifs did. Better recurrence-free survival went with HPV-responsive T-cell expansion in HPV16-positive patients.

V lost 1 base to trimming and J lost 3 bases, with 6 bases between them. From germline, CDR1 is LNHNV and CDR2 YYDKDF (reference sequence). The CDR3 loop spans 13 amino acids. Only in-frame clones appear in the TCRdb table, and some are missing; sequencing was by immunoSEQ multiplex PCR. The sample includes about 8,600 clones, roughly 75% of them seen just once. Remarks on this clone: Its antigen is not known.

This material was obtained from a patient who underwent chemoradiotherapy. The V and J genes are TRBV15 and TRBJ1-1; unclear D gene. The origin of this receptor is a human donor with HPV-associated anogenital cancer. CDR3: CATSRGEDTEAFF. CDR3 in DNA: TGTGCCACCAGCAGAGGAGAGGACACTGAAGCTTTCTTT.